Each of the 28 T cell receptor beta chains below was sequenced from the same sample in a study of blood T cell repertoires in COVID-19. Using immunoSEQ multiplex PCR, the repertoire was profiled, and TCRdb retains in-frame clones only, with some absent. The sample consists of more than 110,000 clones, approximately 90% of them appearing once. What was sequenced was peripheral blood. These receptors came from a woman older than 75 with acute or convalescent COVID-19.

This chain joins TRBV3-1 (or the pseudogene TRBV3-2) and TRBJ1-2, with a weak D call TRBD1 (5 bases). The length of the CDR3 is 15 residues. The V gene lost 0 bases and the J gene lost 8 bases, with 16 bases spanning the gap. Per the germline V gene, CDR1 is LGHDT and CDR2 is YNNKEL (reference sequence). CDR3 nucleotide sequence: TGTGCCAGCAGCCAAGACGACGGACACCTTTCCGGCTACACCTTC. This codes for CASSQDDGHLSGYTF.

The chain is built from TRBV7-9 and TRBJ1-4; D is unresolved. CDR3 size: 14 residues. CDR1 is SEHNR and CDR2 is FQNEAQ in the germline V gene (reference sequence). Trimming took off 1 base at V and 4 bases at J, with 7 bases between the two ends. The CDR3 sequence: CASSLGGVNEKLFF. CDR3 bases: TGTGCCAGCAGCTTAGGCGGGGTTAATGAAAAACTGTTTTTT.

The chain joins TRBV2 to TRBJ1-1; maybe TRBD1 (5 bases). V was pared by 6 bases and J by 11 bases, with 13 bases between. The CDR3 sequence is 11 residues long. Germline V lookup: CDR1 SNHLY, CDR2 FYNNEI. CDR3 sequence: CASRGQGEAFF. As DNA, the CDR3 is TGTGCCAGCAGGGGCCAGGGTGAGGCTTTCTTT.

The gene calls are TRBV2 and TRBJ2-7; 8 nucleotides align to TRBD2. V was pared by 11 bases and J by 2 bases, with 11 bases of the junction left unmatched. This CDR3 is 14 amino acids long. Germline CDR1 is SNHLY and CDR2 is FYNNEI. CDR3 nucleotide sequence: TGTGCCCTCGGGAGGGAGCGGGACCCCTACGAGCAGTACTTC. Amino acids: CALGRERDPYEQYF.

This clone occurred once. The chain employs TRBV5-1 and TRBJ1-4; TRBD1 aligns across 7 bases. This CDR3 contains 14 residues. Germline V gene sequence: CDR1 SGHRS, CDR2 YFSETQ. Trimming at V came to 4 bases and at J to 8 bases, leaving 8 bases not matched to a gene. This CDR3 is CASSLQGQEEKLFF. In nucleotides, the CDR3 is TGCGCCAGCAGCCTACAGGGGCAGGAGGAAAAACTGTTTTTT.

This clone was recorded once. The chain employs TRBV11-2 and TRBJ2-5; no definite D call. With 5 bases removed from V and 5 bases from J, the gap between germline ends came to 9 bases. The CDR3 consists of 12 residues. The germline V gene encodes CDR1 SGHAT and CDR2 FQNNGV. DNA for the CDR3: TGTGCCAGCAGCAGCCTGATGGAGACCCAGTACTTC. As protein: CASSSLMETQYF.

The CDR3 DNA reads as TGTGCCAGCAGCCAAGGCGACAGGGCCTTTAATGAAAAACTGTTTTTT. Protein product: CASSQGDRAFNEKLFF. This chain joins TRBV3-1 (or the pseudogene TRBV3-2) and TRBJ1-4, with 7 bases lining up with TRBD1. This CDR3 is 16 amino acids long. With 1 base clipped from V and 4 bases from J, the junction kept 6 bases outside the gene matches. CDR1 is LGHDT, CDR2 YNNKEL, per germline (reference sequence).

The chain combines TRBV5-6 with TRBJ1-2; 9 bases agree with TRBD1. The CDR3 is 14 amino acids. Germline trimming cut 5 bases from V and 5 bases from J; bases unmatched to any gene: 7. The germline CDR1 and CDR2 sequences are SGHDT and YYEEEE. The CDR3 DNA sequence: TGTGCCAGCAGGGGGACAGGGAATGCATATGGCTACACCTTC. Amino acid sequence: CASRGTGNAYGYTF.

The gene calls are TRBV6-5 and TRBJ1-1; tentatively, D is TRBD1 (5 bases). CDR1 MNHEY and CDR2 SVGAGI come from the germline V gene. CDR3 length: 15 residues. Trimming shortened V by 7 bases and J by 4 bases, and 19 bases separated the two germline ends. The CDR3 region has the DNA TGTGCCAGCACTTATCAGGCGGGGGGTAGCACTGAAGCTTTCTTT. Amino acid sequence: CASTYQAGGSTEAFF.

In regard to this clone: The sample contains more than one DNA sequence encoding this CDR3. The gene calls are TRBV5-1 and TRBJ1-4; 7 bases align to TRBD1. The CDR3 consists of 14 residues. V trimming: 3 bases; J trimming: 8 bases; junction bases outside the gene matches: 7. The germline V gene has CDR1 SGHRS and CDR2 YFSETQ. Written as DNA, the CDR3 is TGCGCCAGCAGCTCCGGGACAGTAGGGGAAAAACTGTTTTTT. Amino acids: CASSSGTVGEKLFF.

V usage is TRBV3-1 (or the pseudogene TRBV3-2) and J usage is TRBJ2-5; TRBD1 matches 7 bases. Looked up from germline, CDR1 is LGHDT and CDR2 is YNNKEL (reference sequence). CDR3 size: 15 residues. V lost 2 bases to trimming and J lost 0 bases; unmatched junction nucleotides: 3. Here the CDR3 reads CASSQSGTDQETQYF. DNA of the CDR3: TGTGCCAGCAGCCAATCAGGGACAGACCAAGAGACCCAGTACTTC.

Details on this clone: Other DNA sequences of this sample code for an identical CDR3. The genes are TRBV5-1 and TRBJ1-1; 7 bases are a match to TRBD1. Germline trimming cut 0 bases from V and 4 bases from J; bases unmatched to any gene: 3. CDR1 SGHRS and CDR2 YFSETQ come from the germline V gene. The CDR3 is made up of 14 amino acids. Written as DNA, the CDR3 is TGCGCCAGCAGCTTGGCCCCAGGGGGCACTGAAGCTTTCTTT. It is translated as CASSLAPGGTEAFF.

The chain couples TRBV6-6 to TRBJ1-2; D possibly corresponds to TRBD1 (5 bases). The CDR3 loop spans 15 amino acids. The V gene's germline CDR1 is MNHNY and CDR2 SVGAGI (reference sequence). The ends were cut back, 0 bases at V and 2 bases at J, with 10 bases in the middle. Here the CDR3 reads CASSYSGGANYGYTF. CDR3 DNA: TGTGCCAGCAGTTACTCGGGAGGGGCAAACTATGGCTACACCTTC.

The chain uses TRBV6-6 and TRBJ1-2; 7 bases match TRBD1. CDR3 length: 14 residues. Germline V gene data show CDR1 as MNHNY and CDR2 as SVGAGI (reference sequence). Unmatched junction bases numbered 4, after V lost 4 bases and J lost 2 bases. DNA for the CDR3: TGTGCCAGCAGTTCCCAGACAGGGAACTATGGCTACACCTTC. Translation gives CASSSQTGNYGYTF.

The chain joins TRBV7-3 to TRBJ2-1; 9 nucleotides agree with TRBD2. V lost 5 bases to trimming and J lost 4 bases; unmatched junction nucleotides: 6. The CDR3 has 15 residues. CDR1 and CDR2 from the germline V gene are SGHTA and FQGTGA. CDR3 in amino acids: CASSPGLAGYNEQFF. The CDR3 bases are TGTGCCAGCAGCCCGGGACTAGCAGGATACAATGAGCAGTTCTTC.

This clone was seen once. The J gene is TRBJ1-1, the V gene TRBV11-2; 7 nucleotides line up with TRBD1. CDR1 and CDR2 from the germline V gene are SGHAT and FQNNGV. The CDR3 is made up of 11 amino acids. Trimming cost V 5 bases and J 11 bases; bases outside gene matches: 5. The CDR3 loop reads CASSVQGVAFF. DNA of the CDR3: TGTGCCAGCAGCGTTCAGGGGGTGGCTTTCTTT.

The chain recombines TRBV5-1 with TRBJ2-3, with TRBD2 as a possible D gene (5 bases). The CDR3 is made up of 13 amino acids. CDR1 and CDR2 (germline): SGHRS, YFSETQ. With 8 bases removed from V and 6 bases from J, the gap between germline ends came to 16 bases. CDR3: CASNTGSADTQYF. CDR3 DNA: TGCGCCAGTAATACGGGGTCGGCTGATACGCAGTATTTT.

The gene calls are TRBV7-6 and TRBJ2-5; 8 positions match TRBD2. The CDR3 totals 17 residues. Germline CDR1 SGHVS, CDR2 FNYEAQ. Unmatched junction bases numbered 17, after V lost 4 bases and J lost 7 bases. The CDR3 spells CASSSAGGSGALGTQYF. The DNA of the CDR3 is TGTGCCAGCAGCTCTGCCGGGGGTAGCGGGGCCTTGGGGACCCAGTACTTC.

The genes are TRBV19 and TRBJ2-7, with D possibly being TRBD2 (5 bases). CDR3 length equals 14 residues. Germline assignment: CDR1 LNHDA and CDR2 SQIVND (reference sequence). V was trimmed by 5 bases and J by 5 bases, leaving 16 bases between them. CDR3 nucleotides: TGTGCCAGTAGTCCCGGACGGGGTACGAACGAGCAGTACTTC. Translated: CASSPGRGTNEQYF.

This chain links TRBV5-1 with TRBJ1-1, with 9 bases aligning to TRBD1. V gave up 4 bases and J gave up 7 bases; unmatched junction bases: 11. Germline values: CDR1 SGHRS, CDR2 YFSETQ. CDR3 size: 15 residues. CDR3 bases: TGCGCCAGCAGCCCGATAACAGGGGGCGCAGATGAAGCTTTCTTT. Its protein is CASSPITGGADEAFF.

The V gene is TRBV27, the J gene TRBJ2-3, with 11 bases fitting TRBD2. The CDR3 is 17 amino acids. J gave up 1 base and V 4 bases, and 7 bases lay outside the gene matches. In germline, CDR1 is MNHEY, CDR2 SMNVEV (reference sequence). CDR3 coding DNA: TGTGCCAGCAGTTCCATCCGACTAGCGGGGCGCACAGATACGCAGTATTTT. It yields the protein CASSSIRLAGRTDTQYF.

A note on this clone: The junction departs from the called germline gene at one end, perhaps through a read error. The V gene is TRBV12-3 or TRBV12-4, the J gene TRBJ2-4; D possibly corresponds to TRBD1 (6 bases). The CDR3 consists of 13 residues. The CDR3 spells CASSPNGQFILAF. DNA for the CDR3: TGTGCCAGCAGCCCAAACGGACAGTTTATTTTAGCGTTC.

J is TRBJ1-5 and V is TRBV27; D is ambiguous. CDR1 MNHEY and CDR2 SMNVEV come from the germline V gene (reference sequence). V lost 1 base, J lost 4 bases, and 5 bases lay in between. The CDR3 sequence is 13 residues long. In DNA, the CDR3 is TGTGCCAGCAGTTTATACCAGAATCAGCCCCAGCATTTT. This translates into CASSLYQNQPQHF.

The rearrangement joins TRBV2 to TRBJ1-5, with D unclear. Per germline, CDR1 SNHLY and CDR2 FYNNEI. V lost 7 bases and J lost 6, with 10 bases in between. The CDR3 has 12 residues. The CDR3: CASNSAGQPQHF. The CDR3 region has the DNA TGTGCCAGCAACAGTGCTGGTCAGCCCCAGCATTTT.

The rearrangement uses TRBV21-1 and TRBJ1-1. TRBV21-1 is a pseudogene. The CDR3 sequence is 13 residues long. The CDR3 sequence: CASSFKRRGKAFF. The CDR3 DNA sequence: TGTGCCAGCAGCTTTAAAAGGAGGGGAAAAGCTTTCTTT.

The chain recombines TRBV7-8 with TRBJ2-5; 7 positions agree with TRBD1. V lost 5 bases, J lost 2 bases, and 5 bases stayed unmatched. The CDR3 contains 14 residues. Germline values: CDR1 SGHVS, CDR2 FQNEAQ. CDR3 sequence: CASSGRDRQETQYF. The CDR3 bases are TGTGCCAGCAGCGGCCGGGACAGACAAGAGACCCAGTACTTC. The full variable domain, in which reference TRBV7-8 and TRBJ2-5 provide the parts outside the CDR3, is GAGVSQSPRYKVAKRGQDVALRCDPISGHVSLFWYQQALGQGPEFLTYFQNEAQLDKSGLPSDRFFAERPEGSVSTLKIQRTQQEDSAVYLCASSGRDRQETQYFGPGTRLLVL.

As DNA, the CDR3 is TGTGCCTGGAGCTTAATAGGGGGAGCCGGAGCTTTCTTT. Residues: CAWSLIGGAGAFF. The chain links TRBV30 to TRBJ1-1; perhaps TRBD1 as D (6 bases). The length of the CDR3 is 13 residues. Germline CDR1 GTSNPN, CDR2 SVGIG (reference sequence). V was shortened by 3 bases and J by 10 bases, with 18 bases between the two germline ends.

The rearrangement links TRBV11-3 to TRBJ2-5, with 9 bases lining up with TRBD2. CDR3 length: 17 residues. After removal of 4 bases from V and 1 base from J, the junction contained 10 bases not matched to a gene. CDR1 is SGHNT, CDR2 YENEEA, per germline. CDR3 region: CASSSCWLAGFQETQYF. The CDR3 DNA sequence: TGTGCCAGCAGCTCCTGCTGGCTAGCGGGGTTCCAAGAGACCCAGTACTTC.